The 27 T cell receptor beta chains below were found in one sample sequenced in a study of a mutant IDH1 vaccine in newly diagnosed glioma. Time point described: week 5, during vaccination. In the vaccine, a single dose held 300 ug of the mutant IDH1 20-mer peptide, along with topical imiquimod. Their target antigens are unknown. Repertoires were generated with immunoSEQ multiplex PCR, while TCRdb's copy carries only in-frame clones and drops some. The sample contains tens of thousands of clones, roughly nine tenths of which appear only once. The sequences come from PBMCs, collected from a glioma patient whose treatment included an IDH1 peptide vaccine. The receptors come from a woman in her forties or fifties with glioma.

This chain connects TRBV6-5 to TRBJ1-2; D remains unclear. V dropped 5 bases and J dropped 2 bases, with 12 bases sitting between them. Germline CDR1 and CDR2: MNHEY and SVGAGI. The CDR3 runs to 14 residues. CDR3 residues: CASSPDTWNYGYTF. CDR3 sequence (DNA): TGTGCCAGCAGTCCAGACACATGGAACTATGGCTACACCTTC.

The V and J genes are TRBV9 and TRBJ2-2; D is possibly TRBD1 or TRBD2 (7 bases each). This CDR3 has 15 residues. The V and J ends lost 7 bases and 5 bases respectively, with 18 bases between them. Germline lookup yields CDR1 SGDLS and CDR2 YYNGEE. Here the CDR3 reads CASCPYRGGTGELFF. The CDR3, as DNA: TGTGCCAGCTGTCCTTACAGGGGAGGGACCGGGGAGCTGTTTTTT. Full variable domain (remainder filled in from reference TRBV9 and TRBJ2-2): DSGVTQTPKHLITATGQRVTLRCSPRSGDLSVYWYQQSLDQGLQFLIQYYNGEERAKGNILERFSAQQFPDLHSELNLSSLELGDSALYFCASCPYRGGTGELFFGEGSRLTVL.

The chain carries TRBV10-3 and TRBJ2-5; 8 bases agree with TRBD1. The germline V gene encodes CDR1 ENHRY and CDR2 SYGVKD. Trimming removed 0 bases from V and 5 bases from J; junction bases left unmatched: 5. The length of the CDR3 is 15 residues. The CDR3 is CAISESTGAAETQYF. CDR3 DNA: TGTGCCATCAGTGAGTCGACAGGGGCAGCGGAGACCCAGTACTTC.

J is TRBJ2-2 and V is TRBV27, with a weak D call TRBD1 (6 bases). Trimming took off 5 bases at V and 6 bases at J, with 28 bases between the two ends. The CDR3 has 19 amino acids. Looked up from germline, CDR1 is MNHEY and CDR2 is SMNVEV (reference sequence). The DNA of the CDR3 is TGTGCCAGCAGTCGGGACGGGTGGGGGACGAAGACAGGCGCCGGGGAGCTGTTTTTT. It is translated as CASSRDGWGTKTGAGELFF.

The genes are TRBV19 and TRBJ1-6, with a weak D call TRBD1 (5 bases). Germline V lookup: CDR1 LNHDA, CDR2 SQIVND (reference sequence). Trimming stripped 6 bases from V and 7 bases from J, with 10 bases between. The CDR3 spans 13 residues. In nucleotides, the CDR3 is TGTGCCAGTAGGGGGGAAGCGAATTCACCCCTCCACTTT. Translating gives CASRGEANSPLHF.

J is TRBJ2-1 and V is TRBV29-1; D not certain. The V gene's germline CDR1 is SQVTM and CDR2 ANQGSEA. The CDR3 is 14 amino acids. Trimming left V 6 bases short and J 2 bases short, with 14 bases between. CDR3 DNA: TGCAGCGTGGGATTGTCGGAAACCTACAATGAGCAGTTCTTC. Amino acids: CSVGLSETYNEQFF.

J is TRBJ2-5 and V is TRBV14; D possibly matches TRBD1 or TRBD2 (5 bases each). Germline V gene data show CDR1 as SGHDN and CDR2 as FVKESK. The CDR3 totals 14 residues. V dropped 6 bases and J dropped 5 bases, with 16 bases sitting between them. CDR3: CASSELGTGETQYF. DNA for the CDR3: TGTGCCAGCAGTGAACTAGGGACGGGTGAGACCCAGTACTTC.

This clone appeared once. This chain uses TRBV4-2 with TRBJ2-1; 12 bases line up with TRBD1. V lost 3 bases, J lost 4 bases, and 7 bases stayed unmatched. In germline, CDR1 is LGHNA, CDR2 YNFKEQ. The CDR3 spans 17 residues. CDR3 region: CASSQDGTGGVYNEQFF. The CDR3 bases are TGTGCCAGCAGCCAGGATGGGACAGGGGGCGTTTACAATGAGCAGTTCTTC.

V and J are TRBV4-1 and TRBJ2-1; D might be TRBD2 (6 bases). The V gene's germline CDR1 is MGHRA and CDR2 YSYEKL. CDR3 length equals 19 residues. Trimming took 0 bases from V and 0 from J, leaving 18 bases between them. CDR3 residues: CASSQEGGGLASSYNEQFF. The CDR3 region has the DNA TGCGCCAGCAGCCAAGAAGGTGGAGGGCTAGCGAGCTCCTACAATGAGCAGTTCTTC.

The chain links TRBV6-5 to TRBJ1-5, with TRBD1 identical over 8 bases. The CDR3 extends over 14 amino acids. V lost 6 bases, J lost 2 bases, and 3 bases stayed unmatched. The V gene's germline CDR1 is MNHEY and CDR2 SVGAGI. CDR3 coding DNA: TGTGCCAGCAGACAGGGGGTAGGCAATCAGCCCCAGCATTTT. It specifies CASRQGVGNQPQHF.

The chain links TRBV2 to TRBJ2-2; possibly TRBD1 or TRBD2 for D (5 bases each). V was cut by 5 bases and J by 6 bases, with 13 bases left in between. The germline gives CDR1 SNHLY, CDR2 FYNNEI. The CDR3 is 14 residues long. CDR3 sequence: CASSPGPRPGELFF. The CDR3, as DNA: TGTGCCAGCAGTCCGGGACCGCGGCCCGGGGAGCTGTTTTTT.

CDR3 sequence reads: CASSLDGTGNGYTF. In DNA, the CDR3 is TGCGCCAGCAGCTTGGACGGTACAGGGAATGGCTACACCTTC. The rearrangement uses TRBV5-1 and TRBJ1-2, with D perhaps matching TRBD1 (6 bases). This CDR3 spans 14 amino acids. The V end lost 0 bases, the J end lost 6 bases, and 12 bases lay between the germline ends. Germline CDR1 is SGHRS and CDR2 is YFSETQ.

The chain couples TRBV19 to TRBJ2-2, with 7 positions matching TRBD2. CDR1 and CDR2 from the germline V gene are LNHDA and SQIVND (reference sequence). The CDR3 covers 18 residues. Trimming removed 3 bases from V and 3 bases from J; junction bases left unmatched: 13. The CDR3, as DNA: TGTGCCAGTAGTATTGTTATTGGGCGGGAGTCTTACACCGGGGAGCTGTTTTTT. The encoded protein is CASSIVIGRESYTGELFF.

The chain combines TRBV28 with TRBJ2-1; D might be TRBD2 (6 bases). V was trimmed by 2 bases and J by 3 bases, leaving 14 bases between them. CDR1 and CDR2 (germline): MDHEN, SYDVKM. The CDR3 covers 16 residues. CDR3 loop: CASSLILGLYYNEQFF. The DNA for the CDR3 is TGTGCCAGCAGTTTAATTTTGGGACTTTACTACAATGAGCAGTTCTTC.

V and J are TRBV7-9 and TRBJ1-5; no clear D. The CDR3 totals 12 residues. With 3 bases removed from V and 3 bases from J, the gap between germline ends came to 3 bases. Germline V lookup: CDR1 SEHNR, CDR2 FQNEAQ (reference sequence). The CDR3 nucleotides read TGTGCCAGCAGCTTTACCAATCAGCCCCAGCATTTT. Protein sequence: CASSFTNQPQHF.

The chain has TRBV7-6 and TRBJ2-1; D gene unclear. Trimming stripped 2 bases from V and 4 bases from J, with 6 bases between. Germline CDR1 SGHVS, CDR2 FNYEAQ. CDR3 length equals 13 residues. The CDR3 spells CASSLSEYNEQFF. The CDR3 DNA sequence: TGTGCCAGCAGCTTATCGGAGTACAATGAGCAGTTCTTC.

The CDR3: CATSRRDYGYTF. The CDR3 DNA sequence: TGCGCCACCTCGAGACGGGACTATGGCTACACCTTC. V gene TRBV4-1 combines with J gene TRBJ1-2; no firm D call. V was trimmed by 10 bases and J by 3 bases, leaving 12 bases between them. CDR3 length: 12 residues. Germline CDR1 is MGHRA and CDR2 is YSYEKL.

The chain couples TRBV10-2 to TRBJ2-3; D possibly corresponds to TRBD1 (6 bases). There are 15 residues in the CDR3. Germline V lookup: CDR1 WSHSY, CDR2 SAAADI. Deletions cut 5 bases from V and 2 bases from J, with 14 bases between. CDR3 sequence: CASSSTGWDTDTQYF. DNA for the CDR3: TGCGCCAGCAGTAGTACAGGGTGGGACACAGATACGCAGTATTTT.

The chain has TRBV5-5 and TRBJ2-5; tentative D call: TRBD2 (5 bases). V gave up 4 bases and J gave up 4 bases, with 17 bases separating them. CDR3 length: 15 residues. The germline CDR1 and CDR2 sequences are SGHKS and YYEKEE (reference sequence). CDR3 amino acids: CASSLAERRVETQYF. DNA for the CDR3: TGTGCCAGCAGCCTTGCCGAAAGGCGGGTAGAGACCCAGTACTTC.

This chain joins TRBV7-9 and TRBJ2-1, with a tentative D call TRBD1 (6 bases). The germline CDR1 and CDR2 sequences are SEHNR and FQNEAQ (reference sequence). The CDR3 length is 13 residues. Trimming cost V 5 bases and J 3 bases, with 8 bases left between them. The CDR3 DNA sequence: TGTGCCAGCAGCCCGGGACACTACAATGAGCAGTTCTTC. Translating it yields CASSPGHYNEQFF.

The gene calls are TRBV7-9 and TRBJ2-2, with D maybe TRBD2 (6 bases). Germline lookup yields CDR1 SEHNR and CDR2 FQNEAQ (reference sequence). The CDR3 is made up of 12 amino acids. V lost 8 bases and J 6 bases, leaving 10 bases between the germline ends. CDR3 sequence (DNA): TGTGCCAGCGGGGAGGCGCCCGGGGAGCTGTTTTTT. This sequence encodes CASGEAPGELFF.

The chain links TRBV21-1 to TRBJ1-5; the table's D gene call, TRBD1, was not cross checked with the DNA. TRBV21-1 is classified as a pseudogene. The CDR3 is made up of 14 amino acids. CDR3 nucleotides: TGTGCCAGCAGCAAAAGACAGGGAAATCAGCCCCAGCATTTT. It is translated as CASSKRQGNQPQHF.

The chain combines TRBV7-9 with TRBJ1-4, with 7 bases identical to TRBD1. The CDR3 is 17 residues long. Germline values: CDR1 SEHNR, CDR2 FQNEAQ (reference sequence). V shed 4 bases, J shed 8 bases, and the junction held 16 bases outside the gene matches. The CDR3 here is CASSSGTAALGKEKLFF. In nucleotides, the CDR3 is TGTGCCAGCAGCTCTGGGACAGCGGCATTAGGAAAAGAAAAACTGTTTTTT.

This chain connects TRBV4-1 to TRBJ2-1; D may match TRBD1 or TRBD2 (5 bases each). The CDR3 loop spans 17 amino acids. The V and J ends lost 0 bases and 2 bases respectively, with 14 bases between them. Germline values: CDR1 MGHRA, CDR2 YSYEKL. CDR3 sequence reads: CASSQEDNGAAYNEQFF. CDR3 DNA: TGCGCCAGCAGCCAAGAGGACAACGGAGCGGCCTACAATGAGCAGTTCTTC.

The V gene is TRBV6-5, the J gene TRBJ2-1, with D possibly being TRBD1 or TRBD2 (5 bases each). The CDR3 is made up of 14 amino acids. The germline V gene encodes CDR1 MNHEY and CDR2 SVGAGI. V shed 4 bases and J shed 9 bases, with 16 bases lying between them. In nucleotides, the CDR3 is TGTGCCAGCAGTTTAATCGGGAAAGACAGTGAGCAGTTCTTC. Its protein is CASSLIGKDSEQFF.

The sample holds one count of this clone. The rearrangement joins TRBV27 to TRBJ2-7; 14 bases align to TRBD2. Germline CDR1 is MNHEY and CDR2 is SMNVEV (reference sequence). The CDR3 loop spans 14 amino acids. Unmatched junction bases numbered 4, after V lost 5 bases and J lost 7 bases. Here the CDR3 reads CASSRTSGGYEQYF. CDR3 sequence (DNA): TGTGCCAGCAGTCGGACTAGCGGGGGGTATGAGCAGTACTTC.

In DNA form, the CDR3 reads TGCGCCAGCAGCTTGGCCTCCTCTTTAATCGCCGGGGAGCTGTTTTTT. It translates to CASSLASSLIAGELFF. The chain is built from TRBV5-1 and TRBJ2-2; D is uncertain. The CDR3 is 16 residues long. The V end lost 0 bases, the J end lost 6 bases, and 15 bases lay between the germline ends. Germline V gives CDR1 SGHRS, CDR2 YFSETQ.